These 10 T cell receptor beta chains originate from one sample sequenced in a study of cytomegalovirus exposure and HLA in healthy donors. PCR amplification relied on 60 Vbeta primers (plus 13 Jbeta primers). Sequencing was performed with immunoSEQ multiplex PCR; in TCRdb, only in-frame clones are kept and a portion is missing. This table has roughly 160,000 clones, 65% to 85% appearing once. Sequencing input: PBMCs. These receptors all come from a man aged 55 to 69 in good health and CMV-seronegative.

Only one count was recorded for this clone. The CDR3 DNA follows: TGTGCCAGCACCGGCCTCCCGGGCACTGAAGCTTTCTTT. Translating it yields CASTGLPGTEAFF. This sequence joins TRBV5-8 and TRBJ1-1, with D uncertain. There are 13 residues in the CDR3. Germline-derived CDR1 and CDR2 are SGHTS and YDEGEE. V gave up 6 bases and J gave up 4 bases, with 13 bases separating them.

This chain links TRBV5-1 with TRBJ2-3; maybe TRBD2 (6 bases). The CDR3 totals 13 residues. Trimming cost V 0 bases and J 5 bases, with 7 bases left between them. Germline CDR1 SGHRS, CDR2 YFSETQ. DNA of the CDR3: TGCGCCAGCAGCTTGGTGGGGGGAGATACGCAGTATTTT. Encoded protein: CASSLVGGDTQYF.

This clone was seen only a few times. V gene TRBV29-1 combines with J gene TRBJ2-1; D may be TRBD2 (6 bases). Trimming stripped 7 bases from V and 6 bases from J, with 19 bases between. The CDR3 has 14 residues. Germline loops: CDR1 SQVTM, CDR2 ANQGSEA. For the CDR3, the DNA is TGCAGCGGCCAGACTAGAAGGGACGCCAATGAGCAGTTCTTC. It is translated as CSGQTRRDANEQFF.

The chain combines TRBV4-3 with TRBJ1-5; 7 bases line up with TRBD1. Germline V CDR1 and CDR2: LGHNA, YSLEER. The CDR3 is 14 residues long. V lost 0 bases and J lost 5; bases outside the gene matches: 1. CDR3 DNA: TGCGCCAGCAGCCAAGACAGGGGGGATCAGCCCCAGCATTTT. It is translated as CASSQDRGDQPQHF.

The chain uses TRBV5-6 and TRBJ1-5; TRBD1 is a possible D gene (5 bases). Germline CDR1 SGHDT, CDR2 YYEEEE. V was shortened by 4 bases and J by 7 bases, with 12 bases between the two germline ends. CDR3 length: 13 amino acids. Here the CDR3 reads CASSTGASQPQHF. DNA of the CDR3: TGTGCCAGCAGCACTGGGGCCTCACAGCCCCAGCATTTT. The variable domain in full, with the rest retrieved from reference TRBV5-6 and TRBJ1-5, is DAGVTQSPTHLIKTRGQQVTLRCSPKSGHDTVSWYQQALGQGPQFIFQYYEEEERQRGNFPDRFSGHQFPNYSSELNVNALLLGDSALYLCASSTGASQPQHFGDGTRLSIL.

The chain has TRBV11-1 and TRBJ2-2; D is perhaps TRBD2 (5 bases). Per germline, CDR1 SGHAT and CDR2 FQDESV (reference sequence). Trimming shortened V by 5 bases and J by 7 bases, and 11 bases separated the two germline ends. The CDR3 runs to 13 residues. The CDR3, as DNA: TGTGCCAGCAGCCCCCCACGGGGCGGGGAGCTGTTTTTT. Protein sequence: CASSPPRGGELFF.

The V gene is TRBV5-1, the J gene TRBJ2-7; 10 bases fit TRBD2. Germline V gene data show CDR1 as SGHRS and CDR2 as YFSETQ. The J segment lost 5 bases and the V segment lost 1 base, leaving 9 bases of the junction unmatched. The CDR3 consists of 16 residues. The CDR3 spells CASSLPLLAGVDEQYF. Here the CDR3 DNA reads TGCGCCAGCAGCTTGCCCCTCCTAGCGGGGGTAGACGAGCAGTACTTC.

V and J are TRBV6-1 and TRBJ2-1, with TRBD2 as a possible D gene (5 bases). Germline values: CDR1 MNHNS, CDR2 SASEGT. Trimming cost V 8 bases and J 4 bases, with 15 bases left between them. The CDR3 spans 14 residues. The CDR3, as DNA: TGTGCCAGCGTTGAGTTATTAGCGTACAATGAGCAGTTCTTC. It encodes CASVELLAYNEQFF.

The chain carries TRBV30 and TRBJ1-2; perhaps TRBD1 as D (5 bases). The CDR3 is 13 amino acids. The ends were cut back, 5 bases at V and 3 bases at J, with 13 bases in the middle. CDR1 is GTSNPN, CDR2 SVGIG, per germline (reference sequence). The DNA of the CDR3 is TGTGCCTGGTGGGAGGGGCAGGACTATGGCTACACCTTC. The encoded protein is CAWWEGQDYGYTF. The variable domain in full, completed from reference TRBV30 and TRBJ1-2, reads SQTIHQWPATLVQPVGSPLSLECTVEGTSNPNLYWYRQAAGRGLQLLFYSVGIGQISSEVPQNLSASRPQDRQFILSSKKLLLSDSGFYLCAWWEGQDYGYTFGSGTRLTVV.

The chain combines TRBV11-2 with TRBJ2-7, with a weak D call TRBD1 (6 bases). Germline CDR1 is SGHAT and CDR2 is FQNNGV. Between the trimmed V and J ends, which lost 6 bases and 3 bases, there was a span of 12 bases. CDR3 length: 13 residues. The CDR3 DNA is TGTGCCAGCAGGAGAGGACAGTTCTACGAGCAGTACTTC. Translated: CASRRGQFYEQYF.